These 9 T cell receptor beta chains came from one sample sequenced in a study of CD8+ T cells in alopecia areata. Sequencing used cDNA as its template, made by extracting RNA and reverse transcribing it. The method was immunoSEQ multiplex PCR; TCRdb's version includes in-frame clones alone and lacks a portion of them. The data hold approximately 120,000 clones, with around 63% observed a single time. Specified treatment: oral pan-JAK inhibitor, 5-10 mg twice daily. The source material was CD4+ T cells sorted from blood, sampled at week 4, from a patient treated with tofacitinib. The receptors were gathered from a human donor with alopecia areata.

The chain couples TRBV7-9 to TRBJ1-5, with D perhaps TRBD1 (5 bases). The CDR3 covers 15 residues. Germline CDR1 SEHNR, CDR2 FQNEAQ (reference sequence). Trimming left V 1 base short and J 4 bases short, with 11 bases between. CDR3 amino acids: CASSLGVGDNQPQHF. CDR3 sequence (DNA): TGTGCCAGCAGCTTAGGAGTGGGGGATAATCAGCCCCAGCATTTT.

V gene TRBV4-3 combines with J gene TRBJ2-2; D not resolved. The CDR3 has 15 amino acids. V lost 1 base to trimming and J lost 3 bases, with 9 bases between them. Germline V gene lookup returns CDR1 LGHNA and CDR2 YSLEER. The CDR3 spells CASSQVVKHTGELFF. In DNA, the CDR3 is TGCGCCAGCAGCCAAGTTGTTAAGCACACCGGGGAGCTGTTTTTT.

The chain joins TRBV30 to TRBJ1-5; 8 positions match TRBD1. With 0 bases clipped from V and 3 bases from J, the junction kept 10 bases outside the gene matches. The CDR3 runs to 17 residues. Germline V lookup: CDR1 GTSNPN, CDR2 SVGIG (reference sequence). This CDR3 reads CAWSVRVGQGNNQPQHF. DNA for the CDR3: TGTGCCTGGAGTGTAAGGGTAGGACAGGGTAACAATCAGCCCCAGCATTTT.

This clone was observed a single time. The chain joins TRBV29-1 to TRBJ1-2, with 9 positions matching TRBD1. CDR1 SQVTM and CDR2 ANQGSEA come from the germline V gene. V trimming: 4 bases; J trimming: 6 bases; junction bases outside the gene matches: 15. The CDR3 consists of 16 residues. The CDR3 region is CSVGQATGTGFNGYTF. The CDR3 DNA sequence: TGCAGCGTTGGCCAAGCGACCGGGACAGGGTTCAATGGCTACACCTTC. The variable domain in full, completed from reference TRBV29-1 and TRBJ1-2, reads SAVISQKPSRDICQRGTSLTIQCQVDSQVTMMFWYRQQPGQSLTLIATANQGSEATYESGFVIDKFPISRPNLTFSTLTVSNMSPEDSSIYLCSVGQATGTGFNGYTFGSGTRLTVV.

DNA for the CDR3: TGCAGCGTTGGATGGGCATCTAATGAAAAACTGTTTTTT. Its translation is CSVGWASNEKLFF. The chain is built from TRBV29-1 and TRBJ1-4, with D unresolved. The V gene's germline CDR1 is SQVTM and CDR2 ANQGSEA. This CDR3 has 13 amino acids. V gave up 4 bases and J gave up 3 bases, with 9 bases separating them. The whole variable domain, remainder taken from reference TRBV29-1 and TRBJ1-4, is SAVISQKPSRDICQRGTSLTIQCQVDSQVTMMFWYRQQPGQSLTLIATANQGSEATYESGFVIDKFPISRPNLTFSTLTVSNMSPEDSSIYLCSVGWASNEKLFFGSGTQLSVL.

The chain combines TRBV29-1 with TRBJ2-7; a weak D match, TRBD1 (5 bases). Germline CDR1 is SQVTM and CDR2 is ANQGSEA. The CDR3 extends over 13 amino acids. V was trimmed by 3 bases and J by 1 base, leaving 10 bases between them. The CDR3 loop is CSVDQGPSYEQYF. Here the CDR3 DNA reads TGCAGCGTTGACCAGGGTCCTTCCTACGAGCAGTACTTC.

The table lists this clone with a few counts. This sequence joins TRBV7-9 and TRBJ1-2; D gene uncertain. The germline CDR1 and CDR2 sequences are SEHNR and FQNEAQ (reference sequence). The CDR3 sequence is 13 residues long. V lost 7 bases and J 0 bases, leaving 9 bases between the germline ends. The DNA for the CDR3 is TGTGCCAGCACCCGTGAGACTAACTATGGCTACACCTTC. Its translation: CASTRETNYGYTF.

This clone has a handful of counts. This rearrangement joins TRBV25-1 to TRBJ1-5; TRBD1 might be the D (5 bases). V lost 6 bases and J 7 bases, leaving 10 bases between the germline ends. CDR3 length equals 12 residues. Germline CDR1 and CDR2: MGHDK and SYGVNS. Here the CDR3 reads CASRRGNQPQHF. The CDR3 DNA is TGTGCCAGCAGAAGGGGAAACCAGCCCCAGCATTTT.

This clone was seen more than once but under ten times. The gene calls are TRBV11-2 and TRBJ2-7, with 9 nucleotides matching TRBD1. The ends lost 3 bases at V and 3 bases at J; junction bases unmatched: 15. Per germline, CDR1 SGHAT and CDR2 FQNNGV. The CDR3 is 18 residues long. The CDR3 nucleotides are TGTGCCAGCAGCTTGACATCCGGGACAGGGACGGCGGACTACGAGCAGTACTTC. Amino acid sequence: CASSLTSGTGTADYEQYF.